What follows are 23 T cell receptor beta chains derived from one specimen sequenced in a study of low-dose radiotherapy and immunotherapy resistance in tumors. cDNA synthesis used a TRAV/TRBV-specific primer set for both chains. TCR amplification involved 20 PCR cycles with a constant-region primer and V-primer adapter. TCRdb reprocessed the reads with MiXCR, giving one entry per CDR3 protein. The top ten hold over 9.5% of the sample, which has approximately 45,000 distinct CDR3 sequences, around 25% seen once. As to time point: after trial treatment. Documented treatment: LDRT plus nivolumab, ipilimumab, low-dose cyclophosphamide and aspirin (RACIN trial). The sample here was PBMCs, taken after low-dose radiotherapy plus immunotherapy. Source of these receptors: a male donor with prostate cancer.

This clonotype was seen at least ten times. The chain uses TRBV7-9 and TRBJ2-1, with 9 positions matching TRBD2. The CDR3 extends over 15 amino acids. Germline V gene lookup returns CDR1 SEHNR and CDR2 FQNEAQ (reference sequence). Trimming removed 5 bases from V and 4 bases from J; junction bases left unmatched: 6. CDR3 loop: CASSGIGLAYNEQFF. The CDR3 DNA follows: TGTGCCAGCAGCGGCATCGGACTAGCGTACAATGAGCAGTTCTTC.

This clonotype was seen repeatedly, ten times or more. V is TRBV13 and J is TRBJ2-1; TRBD2 aligns across 12 bases. With V trimmed by 5 bases and J by 4 bases, 3 bases remained unmatched. The CDR3 is 15 amino acids. Germline V lookup: CDR1 PRHDT, CDR2 FYEKMQ (reference sequence). DNA for the CDR3: TGTGCCAGCAGCCCTACTAGCGGGGGGTACAATGAGCAGTTCTTC. It translates to CASSPTSGGYNEQFF.

The chain links TRBV7-2 to TRBJ2-7; 10 bases match TRBD2. CDR1 and CDR2 from the germline V gene are SGHTA and FQGNSA. V trimming: 7 bases; J trimming: 1 base; junction bases outside the gene matches: 10. This CDR3 has 16 amino acids. The CDR3 DNA is TGTGCCAGCAAAAGACTAGCGGGTACCGCTTCCTACGAGCAGTACTTC. Protein: CASKRLAGTASYEQYF.

The genes are TRBV11-2 and TRBJ2-7; 10 bases align to TRBD2. Germline V CDR1 and CDR2: SGHAT, FQNNGV. The CDR3 is 16 residues long. CDR3 nucleotides: TGTGTCGCCAGCGTAGGGGCTAGCGGGGGCACCTACGAGCAGTACTTC. Its translation is CVASVGASGGTYEQYF.

The chain joins TRBV4-2 to TRBJ1-6, with a tentative D call TRBD1 (6 bases). Germline CDR1 and CDR2: LGHNA and YNFKEQ. The CDR3 extends over 15 amino acids. Trimming cost V 3 bases and J 0 bases, with 6 bases left between them. The CDR3 is CASSQDSSYNSPLHF. CDR3 DNA: TGTGCCAGCAGCCAGGACAGCTCCTATAATTCACCCCTCCACTTT.

This clonotype rates as medium-sized. The rearrangement joins TRBV28 to TRBJ1-5; 8 nucleotides agree with TRBD1. The CDR3 has 16 amino acids. V gave up 4 bases and J gave up 6 bases; unmatched junction bases: 11. The germline V gene encodes CDR1 MDHEN and CDR2 SYDVKM. Written as DNA, the CDR3 is TGTGCCAGCAGTTCTCAGACAGGGGCTGGTCCTCAGCCCCAGCATTTT. Its protein product is CASSSQTGAGPQPQHF.

Comment on this clonotype: A far more abundant clone sits one base away, making this likely a read error. This chain uses TRBV11-2 with TRBJ2-1, with 12 nucleotides matching TRBD1. The V and J ends lost 6 bases and 9 bases, in that order; junction bases with no gene match: 6. Per the germline V gene, CDR1 is SGHAT and CDR2 is FQNNGV. The CDR3 consists of 14 residues. The CDR3 region has the DNA TGTGCCAGCAGACCCGGGACAGGGGGCAGTGAGCAGTTCTTC. As protein: CASRPGTGGSEQFF.

V is TRBV28 and J is TRBJ1-4; D gene uncertain. V was cut by 6 bases and J by 6 bases, with 14 bases left in between. CDR3 length: 14 residues. Germline CDR1 and CDR2: MDHEN and SYDVKM. CDR3 protein: CASSWTAGDEKLFF. For the CDR3, the DNA is TGTGCCAGCAGCTGGACCGCTGGGGATGAAAAACTGTTTTTT.

The rearrangement links TRBV7-9 to TRBJ2-1; possibly TRBD2 for D (7 bases). The DNA end lines up better with TRBJ2-7; the J call may be wrong. Per the germline V gene, CDR1 is SEHNR and CDR2 is FQNEAQ (reference sequence). There are 15 residues in the CDR3. The CDR3 nucleotides read TGTGCCAGCAGCTTAGGCGGGGGACACTACAATGAGCAGTACTTC. Its translation: CASSLGGGHYNEQYF.

This clonotype was detected only a few times. This chain connects TRBV28 to TRBJ1-6, with unresolved D. CDR1 and CDR2 (germline): MDHEN, SYDVKM. This CDR3 has 15 amino acids. The V gene lost 8 bases and the J gene lost 4 bases, with 15 bases spanning the gap. In DNA form, the CDR3 reads TGTGCCAGCCACGGGGAGCGGGGTTATAATTCACCCCTCCACTTT. Its translation: CASHGERGYNSPLHF.

This chain links TRBV6-1 with TRBJ2-5, with D possibly being TRBD1 or TRBD2 (5 bases each). CDR3 length equals 14 residues. The germline V gene has CDR1 MNHNS and CDR2 SASEGT. V lost 8 bases and J 4 bases, leaving 17 bases between the germline ends. CDR3 sequence reads: CASRDPFAPETQYF. The CDR3 nucleotides read TGTGCCAGCCGGGACCCCTTTGCCCCAGAGACCCAGTACTTC.

On this clonotype itself: At one end, the junction sequence differs from germline, possibly due to a read error. V and J are TRBV7-6 and TRBJ2-1; a possible D gene is TRBD1 (5 bases). Germline lookup yields CDR1 SGHVS and CDR2 FNYEAQ. The CDR3 loop spans 14 amino acids. CDR3 region: CASSSGQSYNEQFF. The CDR3 region has the DNA TGTGCTAGCAGCTCAGGGCAGTCCTACAATGAGCAGTTCTTC.

This clonotype was counted many times. The chain carries TRBV9 and TRBJ2-7; D possibly corresponds to TRBD1 (5 bases). The CDR3 extends over 14 amino acids. Trimming stripped 0 bases from V and 6 bases from J, with 13 bases between. Germline loops: CDR1 SGDLS, CDR2 YYNGEE. CDR3 sequence reads: CASSVGEGVTEQYF. The CDR3 bases are TGTGCCAGCAGCGTAGGTGAAGGGGTAACCGAGCAGTACTTC.

V gene TRBV18 combines with J gene TRBJ1-5, with TRBD1 matching 9 bases. Per germline, CDR1 KGHSH and CDR2 LQKENI. The CDR3 loop spans 15 amino acids. The V segment lost 1 base and the J segment 4 bases; nucleotides outside the gene matches: 2. The CDR3 sequence is CASSPLDRGNQPQHF. CDR3 DNA sequence: TGTGCCAGCTCACCACTGGACAGGGGAAATCAGCCCCAGCATTTT.

In this sample, this clonotype turned up many times. This sequence joins TRBV2 and TRBJ2-1; TRBD1 is a possible D gene (6 bases). V lost 7 bases and J 0 bases, leaving 13 bases between the germline ends. CDR1 SNHLY and CDR2 FYNNEI come from the germline V gene. CDR3 size: 15 residues. The CDR3, as DNA: TGTGCCAGCATCGGGGACAACCTCTCCTACAATGAGCAGTTCTTC. It codes for CASIGDNLSYNEQFF.

This clonotype was recorded at least ten times. The chain carries TRBV5-6 and TRBJ2-2; D is possibly TRBD1 or TRBD2 (5 bases each). V lost 4 bases and J lost 0, with 10 bases in between. Germline lookup yields CDR1 SGHDT and CDR2 YYEEEE. This CDR3 has 15 residues. The CDR3 bases are TGTGCCAGCAGCCGGGACCTTGCGAACACCGGGGAGCTGTTTTTT. Protein: CASSRDLANTGELFF.

The rearrangement links TRBV4-3 to TRBJ2-3; TRBD2 agrees at 11 bases. V shed 4 bases, J shed 2 bases, and the junction held 14 bases outside the gene matches. Looked up from germline, CDR1 is LGHNA and CDR2 is YSLEER. The CDR3 runs 19 residues. CDR3 bases: TGCGCCAGCAGCCCCCAGGGACGAATGACTAGCGGGACCACAGATACGCAGTATTTT. This codes for CASSPQGRMTSGTTDTQYF.

This clonotype was observed at least ten times. CDR3 nucleotides: TGCAGTGCTGGTCAACGGTTCGAAGGGGGATACAATGAGCAGTTCTTC. Protein: CSAGQRFEGGYNEQFF. This chain connects TRBV20-1 to TRBJ2-1; a weak D match, TRBD1 (6 bases). Germline V gene lookup returns CDR1 DFQATT and CDR2 SNEGSKA (reference sequence). V was shortened by 5 bases and J by 4 bases, with 21 bases between the two germline ends. The CDR3 sequence is 16 residues long.

The rearrangement joins TRBV12-3 or TRBV12-4 to TRBJ1-4; D might be TRBD1 (6 bases). The CDR3 runs to 15 residues. Trimming shortened V by 1 base and J by 7 bases, and 13 bases separated the two germline ends. The CDR3 coding sequence is TGTGCCAGCAGTTTAGGGGCCAGGGGAGGTGAAAAACTGTTTTTT. It encodes CASSLGARGGEKLFF.

The chain combines TRBV11-1 with TRBJ2-3, with D uncertain. CDR3 length: 13 residues. Per the germline V gene, CDR1 is SGHAT and CDR2 is FQDESV (reference sequence). Trimming pared 3 bases from V and 2 bases from J, leaving 6 bases between. The CDR3 DNA is TGTGCCAGCAGCTTCCTGGACACAGATACGCAGTATTTT. The encoded protein is CASSFLDTDTQYF.

This clonotype occurred many times. CDR3 nucleotides: TGCAGTGCTAGAGAAGGTTTGGGATGGGGCTATGGCTACACCTTC. Residues: CSAREGLGWGYGYTF. This chain joins TRBV20-1 and TRBJ1-2; no reliable D call. Germline V lookup: CDR1 DFQATT, CDR2 SNEGSKA (reference sequence). This CDR3 has 15 amino acids. V shed 0 bases and J shed 4 bases, with 15 bases lying between them.

Many counts were recorded for this clonotype. The rearrangement joins TRBV5-1 to TRBJ2-1; a weak D match, TRBD1 (6 bases). Germline V gene data show CDR1 as SGHRS and CDR2 as YFSETQ. The CDR3 length is 15 residues. Trimming took off 0 bases at V and 4 bases at J, with 11 bases between the two ends. The CDR3 sequence is CASSLVGGSYNEQFF. The CDR3 DNA reads as TGCGCCAGCAGCTTGGTAGGGGGTTCTTACAATGAGCAGTTCTTC. Filled out from reference TRBV5-1 and TRBJ2-1, the complete variable domain reads KAGVTQTPRYLIKTRGQQVTLSCSPISGHRSVSWYQQTPGQGLQFLFEYFSETQRNKGNFPGRFSGRQFSNSRSEMNVSTLELGDSALYLCASSLVGGSYNEQFFGPGTRLTVL.

This clonotype was counted only a few times. This chain joins TRBV6-1 and TRBJ2-2; 8 nucleotides line up with TRBD2. There are 15 residues in the CDR3. V shed 6 bases, J shed 5 bases, and the junction held 8 bases outside the gene matches. CDR1 and CDR2 from the germline V gene are MNHNS and SASEGT. The CDR3 region is CASRLWRGVTGELFF. In nucleotides, the CDR3 is TGTGCCAGCAGACTCTGGCGGGGGGTTACCGGGGAGCTGTTTTTT.